A selection of T cell receptor beta chains follows, all from one sample in a study of identical twins. MiXCR, run by TCRdb on the 5' RACE reads, gives a single entry per CDR3 protein. The data show around 280,000 distinct CDR3 sequences, less than 9% seen once. This same sample was also taken into another study, of yellow fever vaccine responses in identical twins.

Sequencing input: memory (CD45RO+) T cells sorted from blood. The origin of the receptors is a woman under 30 in good health. Both conserved end residues are part of each CDR3. Each record gives: CDR3 DNA, CDR3 protein, V gene, D gene, clone size, J gene. A D gene is named only where the DNA matches it firmly. Clone size appears in some rows only: once, few, many, or a class for an expanded clone.

TGTGCCAGCAGTTATGAGGGGGCTTACTATGGCTACACCTTC | CASSYEGAYYGYTF | TRBV6-5 | TRBD1 | many | TRBJ1-2
TGTGCCATCAGTGAGTCGAGTAGCGGGAGCTCCCACGAGCAGTACTTC | CAISESSSGSSHEQYF | TRBV10-3 | TRBD2 | few | TRBJ2-7
TGTGCCAGCAGTTCCAGGGACAGGAACACCGGGGAGCTGTTTTTT | CASSSRDRNTGELFF | TRBV6-5 | TRBD1 | few | TRBJ2-2
TGTGCCAGCAGCTTGGTGTTTCAGGCAGGCTATGGCTACACCTTC | CASSLVFQAGYGYTF | TRBV5-6 | NA | many | TRBJ1-2
TGTGCCAGCAGTGACTCAATAGGACTTCAAGGTTACAATGAGCAGTTCTTC | CASSDSIGLQGYNEQFF | TRBV6-4 | NA | few | TRBJ2-1
TGTGCCATCAGTGAGCCCCGCTCTGAGCCCTCCCTGGCCGGGGAGCTGTTTTTT | CAISEPRSEPSLAGELFF | TRBV10-3 | NA | few | TRBJ2-2
TGTGCCAGCAGTTCGACAGGGGACTATGGCTACACCTTC | CASSSTGDYGYTF | TRBV7-2 | TRBD1 | few | TRBJ1-2
TGCAGTGCTAGAATGCAGGCCCCGGGCACCGGGGAGCTGTTTTTT | CSARMQAPGTGELFF | TRBV20-1 | NA | many | TRBJ2-2
TGTGCCATCAGTGAGGTGGGGGGTCCCCATTTAGATACGCAGTATTTT | CAISEVGGPHLDTQYF | TRBV10-3 | NA | many | TRBJ2-3
TGCGCCAGCAGCTTGGTTATAACCCAAGGGACCCAGTACTTC | CASSLVITQGTQYF | TRBV5-1 | NA | NA | TRBJ2-5
TGTGCCAGCAGCCCAGGTCAGCTAGCCAAAAACATTCAGTACTTC | CASSPGQLAKNIQYF | TRBV2 | NA | many | TRBJ2-4
TGCAGCGCGAGACAGGGTTTCTACGAGCAGTACTTC | CSARQGFYEQYF | TRBV29-1 | TRBD1 | many | TRBJ2-7
TGTGCCAGCAGCAAGAGCTCAGGGGGGGCAGAGACCCAGTACTTC | CASSKSSGGAETQYF | TRBV9 | NA | many | TRBJ2-5
TGCAGTGCTCAATCGACAGGGCCGAACACTGAAGCTTTCTTT | CSAQSTGPNTEAFF | TRBV20-1 | TRBD1 | many | TRBJ1-1
TGCGCCAGCAGCAGTGGGGACTCCTCAGATACGCAGTATTTT | CASSSGDSSDTQYF | TRBV5-1 | NA | few | TRBJ2-3
TGTGCCAGCAGCACCAGGGACTGGACTGAAGCTTTCTTT | CASSTRDWTEAFF | TRBV7-2 | NA | few | TRBJ1-1
TGTGCCAGCAGCTTAGATAGGGGGCTCCACAGAAGTACTGAAGCTTTCTTT | CASSLDRGLHRSTEAFF | TRBV7-9 | TRBD1 | many | TRBJ1-1
TGTGCCAGCACCCCCTTTTTTGGGACAGGGACAGATACGCAGTATTTT | CASTPFFGTGTDTQYF | TRBV6-1 | TRBD1 | NA | TRBJ2-3
TGTGCCAGCAGCTTAGGAGGGACTTATGGCTACACCTTC | CASSLGGTYGYTF | TRBV7-2 | NA | many | TRBJ1-2
TGTGCCAGCAGCTTCCCGTCTAGCGGGAGAATAGATACGCAGTATTTT | CASSFPSSGRIDTQYF | TRBV5-5 | TRBD2 | many | TRBJ2-3
TGTGCCAGCAGGCTGACGGCGGGAGGGGGCTCAGATACGCAGTATTTT | CASRLTAGGGSDTQYF | TRBV7-2 | TRBD2 | many | TRBJ2-3
TGCAGCGTTGAACAGGGGATTGGCTACACCTTC | CSVEQGIGYTF | TRBV29-1 | NA | many | TRBJ1-2
TGTGCCAGCAGCCTGGGAGAGGGGACCAAAAACATTCAGTACTTC | CASSLGEGTKNIQYF | TRBV4-2 | NA | many | TRBJ2-4
TGTGCCAGTAGTATGTATGGTAATCAGCCCCAGCATTTT | CASSMYGNQPQHF | TRBV19 | NA | NA | TRBJ1-5
TGTGCCAGCAGCCTCCCCGCCCTAGCGGGAGACAATGAGCAGTTCTTC | CASSLPALAGDNEQFF | TRBV11-2 | TRBD2 | many | TRBJ2-1
TGTGCCAGCAGCCAAGGGCCCAAGCAGCCCCAGCATTTT | CASSQGPKQPQHF | TRBV7-6 | NA | many | TRBJ1-5
TGTGCCAGCAGTGAAGGGCACAGGGTTCCACTACCCTCCACAGATACGCAGTATTTT | CASSEGHRVPLPSTDTQYF | TRBV6-1 | NA | NA | TRBJ2-3
TGCAGTGCTAGGAAATTAGCGTCAGACACCGGGGAGCTGTTTTTT | CSARKLASDTGELFF | TRBV20-1 | NA | few | TRBJ2-2
TGCGCCAGCAGCCTACTACTAGCGGGACCTACCTACAATGAGCAGTTCTTC | CASSLLLAGPTYNEQFF | TRBV5-1 | TRBD2 | NA | TRBJ2-1
TGTGCCAGCAGCTTAGAGGCCCTAGACCCCCTCCACTTT | CASSLEALDPLHF | TRBV7-9 | NA | NA | TRBJ1-6
TGTGCCAGCTCACGGGGCCACAATGAGCAGTTCTTC | CASSRGHNEQFF | TRBV18 | NA | NA | TRBJ2-1
TGTGCCAGCAGTCCCGACAGGGGGCAAAACACTGAAGCTTTCTTT | CASSPDRGQNTEAFF | TRBV12-3/TRBV12-4 | TRBD1 | many | TRBJ1-1
TGTGCCAGCAGTTACGACCGCCGCGGGGAGGGCGGGGAGCTGTTTTTT | CASSYDRRGEGGELFF | TRBV6-5 | TRBD2 | many | TRBJ2-2
TGTGCCAGCAGTGAAAACAAGGTGCTAGCGGGAGAGGGAAAGGATACGCAGTATTTT | CASSENKVLAGEGKDTQYF | TRBV25-1 | TRBD2 | few | TRBJ2-3
TGTGCCAGCAGCCCAGGAGTAGCAGAGACCCAGTACTTC | CASSPGVAETQYF | TRBV7-9 | NA | many | TRBJ2-5
TGTGCCAGCAAGCCCGGGACAGGTCAACAGCCCCAGCATTTT | CASKPGTGQQPQHF | TRBV28 | TRBD1 | few | TRBJ1-5
TGTGCCAGCACCCCCGGCCCAGAGAGCAATCAGCCCCAGCATTTT | CASTPGPESNQPQHF | TRBV9 | NA | many | TRBJ1-5
TGCAGTGCTAGGCAGATCTCTGGGGCCAACGTCCTGACTTTC | CSARQISGANVLTF | TRBV20-1 | NA | few | TRBJ2-6
TGCGCCAGCAGCCCCTTAACTAGCGGGGCTAGCACAGATACGCAGTATTTT | CASSPLTSGASTDTQYF | TRBV4-1 | TRBD2 | NA | TRBJ2-3
TGTGCCAGCAGCCCCCTCGGACAGGGGGTTTACGAGCAGTACTTC | CASSPLGQGVYEQYF | TRBV28 | TRBD1 | few | TRBJ2-7
TGCGCCAGCAGCTTGGCGGTGTACGGGAATGAGCAGTTCTTC | CASSLAVYGNEQFF | TRBV5-1 | NA | many | TRBJ2-1
TGCAGCGTTTACCTCCAAGTCACCGGGGAGCTGTTTTTT | CSVYLQVTGELFF | TRBV29-1 | NA | many | TRBJ2-2
TGTGCCAGCAGGCCGGGACTAGCGGGAGGGCGAACCGGGGAGCTGTTTTTT | CASRPGLAGGRTGELFF | TRBV12-3/TRBV12-4 | TRBD2 | many | TRBJ2-2
TGCAGTGCCCGACCAAATAGCGGGGGGCCCCAGTTCTTC | CSARPNSGGPQFF | TRBV20-1 | TRBD2 | NA | TRBJ2-1
TGTGCCAGCAGCCAAGATCTCGTTACTCAGCCCCAGCATTTT | CASSQDLVTQPQHF | TRBV3-1 | NA | few | TRBJ1-5
TGTGCCAGCAGCCGACGGACAGGGGTGGGGATAGATACGCAGTATTTT | CASSRRTGVGIDTQYF | TRBV28 | TRBD1 | NA | TRBJ2-3
TGTGCCAGCAGCGCAGGGGACTTCGGCTACACCTTC | CASSAGDFGYTF | TRBV9 | NA | many | TRBJ1-2
TGTGCCAGCAGTTTAAAGGGGACTGGCACCTACAATGAGCAGTTCTTC | CASSLKGTGTYNEQFF | TRBV12-3/TRBV12-4 | NA | few | TRBJ2-1